This T cell receptor (beta chain) was recovered during a study of identical twins' blood T cells. V lost 6 bases to trimming and J lost 6 bases, with 11 bases between them. The CDR3 is made up of 11 amino acids. Germline assignment: CDR1 DFQATT and CDR2 SNEGSKA (reference sequence). TCRdb re-called the 5' RACE reads with MiXCR, one entry per CDR3 protein. The table records about 370,000 distinct CDR3 sequences, about 28% of them present only once. This sequence joins TRBV20-1 and TRBJ1-1; D unresolved. Source material: PBMCs. This clonotype originated in a woman between 18 and 55 years old in good health. CDR3 nucleotide sequence: TGCAGTGCCCCCCTGGACGCTGAAGCTTTCTTT. Translating it yields CSAPLDAEAFF.